These T cell receptor beta chains were read from a single sample in a study of breast tumors, draining lymph nodes, adjacent tissues. MiXCR, run by TCRdb on the multiplex PCR reads, gives a single entry per CDR3 protein. This table holds 20,000 to 25,000 distinct CDR3 sequences, approximately 51% found once. The specimen was breast tumor tissue. The receptor source for this set is a female donor with breast cancer. Some clones in this sample may be carry-over from other donors' samples. The CDR3 runs from the conserved cysteine through the conserved F or W. Fields, in order: clone size, V gene, J gene, D gene, CDR3 protein, CDR3 DNA. The D gene is left open where the match is weak. Size is stated for part of the rows, as once, few or many counts, or as a class when the clone is expanded.

clone size: -
V gene: TRBV11-2
J gene: TRBJ1-1
D gene: -
CDR3 protein: CASSFRTEPQAFF
CDR3 DNA: TGTGCCAGCAGCTTTCGTACCGAACCTCAAGCTTTCTTT

clone size: many
V gene: TRBV12-3/TRBV12-4
J gene: TRBJ2-1
D gene: -
CDR3 protein: CASSFRVSNEQFF
CDR3 DNA: TGTGCCAGCAGTTTTCGGGTTTCAAATGAGCAGTTCTTC

clone size: medium-sized
V gene: TRBV7-2
J gene: TRBJ2-1
D gene: -
CDR3 protein: CASSFPRDEQFF
CDR3 DNA: TGTGCCAGCAGCTTCCCGCGGGATGAGCAGTTCTTC

clone size: -
V gene: TRBV4-2
J gene: TRBJ2-7
D gene: TRBD2
CDR3 protein: CASSQDGTSGSSYEQYF
CDR3 DNA: TGTGCCAGCAGCCAAGATGGGACTAGCGGGAGCTCCTACGAGCAGTACTTC

clone size: many
V gene: TRBV10-3
J gene: TRBJ2-7
D gene: TRBD2
CDR3 protein: CAISESSLGLAGGPYEQYF
CDR3 DNA: TGTGCCATCAGTGAGTCGTCCCTGGGACTAGCGGGAGGGCCCTACGAGCAGTACTTC

clone size: once
V gene: TRBV6-1
J gene: TRBJ2-1
D gene: TRBD2
CDR3 protein: CASSDWGLAGGGEQFF
CDR3 DNA: TGTGCCAGCAGTGACTGGGGACTAGCGGGAGGTGGCGAGCAGTTCTTC

clone size: -
V gene: TRBV29-1
J gene: TRBJ2-7
D gene: TRBD2
CDR3 protein: CSVEDRLAGYYEQYF
CDR3 DNA: TGCAGCGTTGAAGATCGCCTAGCGGGGTACTACGAGCAGTACTTC

clone size: few
V gene: TRBV20-1
J gene: TRBJ2-7
D gene: TRBD2
CDR3 protein: CSAPLAGGVYEQYF
CDR3 DNA: TGCAGTGCGCCCTTAGCGGGAGGAGTCTACGAGCAGTACTTC

clone size: many
V gene: TRBV7-2
J gene: TRBJ2-1
D gene: -
CDR3 protein: CASSLDRGRVQFF
CDR3 DNA: TGTGCCAGCAGCTTAGATCGCGGGCGGGTTCAGTTCTTC

clone size: many
V gene: TRBV19
J gene: TRBJ2-3
D gene: TRBD2
CDR3 protein: CASRLNLAGGVDTQYF
CDR3 DNA: TGTGCCAGTAGGTTAAATCTAGCGGGAGGGGTAGATACGCAGTATTTT

clone size: -
V gene: TRBV20-1
J gene: TRBJ2-1
D gene: TRBD2
CDR3 protein: CSAPPSGRSSYNEQFF
CDR3 DNA: TGCAGTGCCCCTCCTAGCGGGAGGAGCTCCTACAATGAGCAGTTCTTC

clone size: -
V gene: TRBV10-1
J gene: TRBJ1-2
D gene: -
CDR3 protein: CASSGTSGSYTF
CDR3 DNA: TGCGCCAGCAGTGGGACTAGCGGGAGCTACACCTTC

clone size: -
V gene: TRBV5-4
J gene: TRBJ2-3
D gene: -
CDR3 protein: CASSLIGSYDTQCF
CDR3 DNA: TGTGCCAGCAGCTTGATCGGGAGTTATGATACGCAGTGTTTC

clone size: -
V gene: TRBV20-1
J gene: TRBJ2-3
D gene: TRBD2
CDR3 protein: CSARGETSGSADTQYF
CDR3 DNA: TGCAGTGCTAGAGGGGAGACTAGCGGGAGTGCAGATACGCAGTATTTT